This T cell receptor beta chain came from a study of shared clonotypes between healthy human individuals. Turning to the study itself: Three plates each covered CD4 naive and memory; CD8 naive two, CD8 memory one. Study-wide points: Deeper or shallower sequencing was expected to change how clonotypes are shared among donors. All-four-donor shared clonotypes had higher generation probabilities than non-shared clonotypes did.

About this clone itself: Its cognate antigen is unknown.

Under the authors' procedure: Because ImmunoSEQ provided only junction sequences with no quality scores, the filtering differed. Profiled with immunoSEQ multiplex PCR; TCRdb holds only in-frame clones, not every one. V and J calls plus clone size are reproduced from that table; the DNA served to infer D and trimming. This table has roughly 2,000,000 clones, approximately 94% appearing once. Naive CD8 cells lacked CD45RO and underwent positive selection for CCR7, leaving out terminally differentiated effector memory CD45RA+ cells. The CDR3 length is 14 residues. Germline-derived CDR1 and CDR2 are LNHNV and YYDKDF (reference sequence). V trimming: 9 bases; J trimming: 8 bases; junction bases outside the gene matches: 12.

The chain recombines TRBV15 with TRBJ1-4, with 7 bases aligning to TRBD1. The sequencing input was naive CD8+ T cells sorted from blood. This TCR was sampled from a man aged 18 to 29 in good health. CDR3 DNA: TGTGCCACGGAAAAGGGACAGACGGGGGAAAAACTGTTTTTT. Translated, it gives CATEKGQTGEKLFF.